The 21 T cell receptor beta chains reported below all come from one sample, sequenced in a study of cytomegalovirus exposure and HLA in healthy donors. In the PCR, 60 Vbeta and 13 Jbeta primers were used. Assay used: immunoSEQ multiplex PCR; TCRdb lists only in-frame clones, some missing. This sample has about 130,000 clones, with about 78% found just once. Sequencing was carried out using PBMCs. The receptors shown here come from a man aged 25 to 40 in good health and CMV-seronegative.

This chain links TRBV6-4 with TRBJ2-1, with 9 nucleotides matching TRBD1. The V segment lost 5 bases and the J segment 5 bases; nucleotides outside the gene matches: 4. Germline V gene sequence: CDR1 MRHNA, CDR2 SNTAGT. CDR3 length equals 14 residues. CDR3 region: CASSMGQGNNEQFF. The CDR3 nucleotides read TGTGCCAGCAGTATGGGACAGGGTAACAATGAGCAGTTCTTC.

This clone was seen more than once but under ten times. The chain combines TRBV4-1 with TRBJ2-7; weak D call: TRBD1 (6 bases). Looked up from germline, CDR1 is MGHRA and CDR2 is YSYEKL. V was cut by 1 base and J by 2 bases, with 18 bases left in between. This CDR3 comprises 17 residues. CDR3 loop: CASSQVSLWDNTYEQYF. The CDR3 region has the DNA TGCGCCAGCAGCCAAGTATCCCTCTGGGACAATACCTACGAGCAGTACTTC.

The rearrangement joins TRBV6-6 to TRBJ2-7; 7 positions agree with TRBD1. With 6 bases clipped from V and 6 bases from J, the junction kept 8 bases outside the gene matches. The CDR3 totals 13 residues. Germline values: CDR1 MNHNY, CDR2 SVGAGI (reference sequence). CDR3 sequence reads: CASSRDRPVEQYF. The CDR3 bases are TGTGCCAGCAGCCGGGACAGACCCGTCGAGCAGTACTTC.

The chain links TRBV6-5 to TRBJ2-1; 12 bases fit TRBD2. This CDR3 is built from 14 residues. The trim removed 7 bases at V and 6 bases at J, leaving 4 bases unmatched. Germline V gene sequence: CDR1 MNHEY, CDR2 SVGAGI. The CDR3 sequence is CASTPTSGGNEQFF. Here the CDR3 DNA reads TGTGCCAGCACCCCGACTAGCGGGGGCAATGAGCAGTTCTTC.

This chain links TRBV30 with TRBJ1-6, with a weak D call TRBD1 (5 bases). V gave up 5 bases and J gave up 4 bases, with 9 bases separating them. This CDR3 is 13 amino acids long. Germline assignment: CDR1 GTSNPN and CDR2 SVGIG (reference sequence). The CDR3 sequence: CAWGTEYNSPLHF. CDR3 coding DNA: TGTGCCTGGGGGACTGAGTATAATTCACCCCTCCACTTT.

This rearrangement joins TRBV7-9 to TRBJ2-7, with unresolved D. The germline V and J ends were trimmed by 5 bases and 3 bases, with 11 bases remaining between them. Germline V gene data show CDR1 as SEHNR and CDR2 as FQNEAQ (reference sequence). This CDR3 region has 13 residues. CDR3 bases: TGTGCCAGCAGCAGCGCGCCTCTCTACGAGCAGTACTTC. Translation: CASSSAPLYEQYF.

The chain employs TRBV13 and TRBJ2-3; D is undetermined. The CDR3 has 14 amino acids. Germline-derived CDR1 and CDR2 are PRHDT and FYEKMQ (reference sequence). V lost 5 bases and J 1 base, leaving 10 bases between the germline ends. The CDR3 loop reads CASSVRLGTDTQYF. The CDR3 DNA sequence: TGTGCCAGCAGCGTACGACTTGGCACAGATACGCAGTATTTT.

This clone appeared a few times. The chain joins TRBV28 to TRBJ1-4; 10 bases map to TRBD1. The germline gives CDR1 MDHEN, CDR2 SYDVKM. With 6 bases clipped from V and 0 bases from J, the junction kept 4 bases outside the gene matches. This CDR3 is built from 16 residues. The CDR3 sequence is CASRPGTGATNEKLFF. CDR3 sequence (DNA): TGTGCCAGCAGGCCAGGGACAGGGGCAACTAATGAAAAACTGTTTTTT.

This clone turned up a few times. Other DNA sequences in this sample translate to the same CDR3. CDR3 DNA: TGTGCCAGTAGTTTGACAGGGGGAACTGAAGCTTTCTTT. It encodes CASSLTGGTEAFF. The chain combines TRBV19 with TRBJ1-1; 9 positions agree with TRBD1. Germline V CDR1 and CDR2: LNHDA, SQIVND (reference sequence). The V gene end was trimmed by 5 bases and the J gene end by 5 bases; junction bases not matched to a gene: 3. The length of the CDR3 is 13 residues.

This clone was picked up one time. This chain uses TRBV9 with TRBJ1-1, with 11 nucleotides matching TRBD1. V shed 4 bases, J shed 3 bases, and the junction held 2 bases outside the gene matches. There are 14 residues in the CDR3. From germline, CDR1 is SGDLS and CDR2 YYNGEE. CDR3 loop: CASSLGQGDTEAFF. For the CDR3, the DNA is TGTGCCAGCAGCCTGGGACAGGGGGACACTGAAGCTTTCTTT.

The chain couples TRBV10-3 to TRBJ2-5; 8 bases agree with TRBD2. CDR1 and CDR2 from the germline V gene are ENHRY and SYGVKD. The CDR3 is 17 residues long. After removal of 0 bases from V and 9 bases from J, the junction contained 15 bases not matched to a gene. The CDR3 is CAISESVIAGPQVAQYF. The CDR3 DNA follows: TGTGCCATCAGTGAGTCGGTGATAGCGGGGCCCCAAGTGGCCCAGTACTTC.

CDR3 sequence: CASSLIAGQGPTETQYF. CDR3 sequence (DNA): TGTGCCAGCAGTTTGATCGCGGGACAGGGCCCTACTGAGACCCAGTACTTC. The chain recombines TRBV27 with TRBJ2-5; 9 bases match TRBD1. Trimming cost V 3 bases and J 5 bases; bases outside gene matches: 13. Looked up from germline, CDR1 is MNHEY and CDR2 is SMNVEV (reference sequence). The length of the CDR3 is 17 residues.

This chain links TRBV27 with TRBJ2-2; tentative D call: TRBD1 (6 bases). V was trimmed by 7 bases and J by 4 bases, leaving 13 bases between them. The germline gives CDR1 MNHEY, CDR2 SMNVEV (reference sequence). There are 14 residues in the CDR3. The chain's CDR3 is CASNGQRGTGELFF. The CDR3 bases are TGTGCCAGCAACGGACAGAGGGGCACCGGGGAGCTGTTTTTT.

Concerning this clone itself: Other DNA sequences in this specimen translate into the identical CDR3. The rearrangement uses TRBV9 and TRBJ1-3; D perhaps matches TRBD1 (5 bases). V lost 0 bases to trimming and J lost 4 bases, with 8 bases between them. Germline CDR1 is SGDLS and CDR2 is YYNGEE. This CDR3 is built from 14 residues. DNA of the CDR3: TGTGCCAGCAGCGTAGGCAGGGCCGGAAACACCATATATTTT. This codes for CASSVGRAGNTIYF.

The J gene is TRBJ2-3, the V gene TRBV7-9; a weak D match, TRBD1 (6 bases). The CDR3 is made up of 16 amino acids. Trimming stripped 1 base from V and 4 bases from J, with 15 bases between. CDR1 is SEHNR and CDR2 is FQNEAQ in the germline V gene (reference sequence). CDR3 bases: TGTGCCAGCAGCTTAGTAGGGGCAGGGGCGGCAGATACGCAGTATTTT. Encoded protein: CASSLVGAGAADTQYF. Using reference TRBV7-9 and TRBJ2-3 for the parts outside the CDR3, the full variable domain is DTGVSQNPRHKITKRGQNVTFRCDPISEHNRLYWYRQTLGQGPEFLTYFQNEAQLEKSRLLSDRFSAERPKGSFSTLEIQRTEQGDSAMYLCASSLVGAGAADTQYFGPGTRLTVL.

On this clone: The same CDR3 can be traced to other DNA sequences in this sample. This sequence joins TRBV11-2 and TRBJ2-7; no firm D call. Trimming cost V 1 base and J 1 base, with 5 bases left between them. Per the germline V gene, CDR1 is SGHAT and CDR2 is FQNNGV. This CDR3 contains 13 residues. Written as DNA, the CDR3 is TGTGCCAGCAGCTTAGCGGGTTCCTACGAGCAGTACTTC. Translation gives CASSLAGSYEQYF.

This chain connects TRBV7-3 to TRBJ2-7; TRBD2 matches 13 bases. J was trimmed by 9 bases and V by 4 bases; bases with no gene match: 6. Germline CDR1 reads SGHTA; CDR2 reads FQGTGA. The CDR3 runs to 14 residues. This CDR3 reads CASSSGLAGDGQYF. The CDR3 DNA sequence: TGTGCCAGCAGCTCCGGACTAGCGGGAGATGGGCAGTACTTC.

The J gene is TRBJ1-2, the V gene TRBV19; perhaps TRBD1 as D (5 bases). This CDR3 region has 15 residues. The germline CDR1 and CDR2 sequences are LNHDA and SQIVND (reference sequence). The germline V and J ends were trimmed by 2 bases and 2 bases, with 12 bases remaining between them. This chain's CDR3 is CASSIQTVTNYGYTF. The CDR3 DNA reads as TGTGCCAGTAGTATACAGACAGTAACAAACTATGGCTACACCTTC.

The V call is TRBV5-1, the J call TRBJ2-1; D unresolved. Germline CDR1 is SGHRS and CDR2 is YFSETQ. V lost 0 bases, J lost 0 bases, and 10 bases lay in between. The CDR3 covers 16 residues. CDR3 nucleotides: TGCGCCAGCAGCTTGGTTGCGCTTACCTCCTACAATGAGCAGTTCTTC. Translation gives CASSLVALTSYNEQFF. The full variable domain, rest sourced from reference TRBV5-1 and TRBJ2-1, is KAGVTQTPRYLIKTRGQQVTLSCSPISGHRSVSWYQQTPGQGLQFLFEYFSETQRNKGNFPGRFSGRQFSNSRSEMNVSTLELGDSALYLCASSLVALTSYNEQFFGPGTRLTVL.

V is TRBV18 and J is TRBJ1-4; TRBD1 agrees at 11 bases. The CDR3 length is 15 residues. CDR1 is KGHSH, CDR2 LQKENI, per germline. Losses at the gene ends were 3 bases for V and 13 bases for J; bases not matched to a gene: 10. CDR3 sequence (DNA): TGTGCCAGCTCACCGGGACAGGGGGTCAACTTCGGACTGTTTTTT. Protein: CASSPGQGVNFGLFF.

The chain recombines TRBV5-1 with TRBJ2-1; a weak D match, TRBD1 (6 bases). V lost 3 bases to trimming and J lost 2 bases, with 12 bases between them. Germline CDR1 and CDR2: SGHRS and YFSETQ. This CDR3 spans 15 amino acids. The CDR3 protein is CASSSGQSAYNEQFF. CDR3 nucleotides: TGCGCCAGCAGCTCTGGACAGAGTGCCTACAATGAGCAGTTCTTC.